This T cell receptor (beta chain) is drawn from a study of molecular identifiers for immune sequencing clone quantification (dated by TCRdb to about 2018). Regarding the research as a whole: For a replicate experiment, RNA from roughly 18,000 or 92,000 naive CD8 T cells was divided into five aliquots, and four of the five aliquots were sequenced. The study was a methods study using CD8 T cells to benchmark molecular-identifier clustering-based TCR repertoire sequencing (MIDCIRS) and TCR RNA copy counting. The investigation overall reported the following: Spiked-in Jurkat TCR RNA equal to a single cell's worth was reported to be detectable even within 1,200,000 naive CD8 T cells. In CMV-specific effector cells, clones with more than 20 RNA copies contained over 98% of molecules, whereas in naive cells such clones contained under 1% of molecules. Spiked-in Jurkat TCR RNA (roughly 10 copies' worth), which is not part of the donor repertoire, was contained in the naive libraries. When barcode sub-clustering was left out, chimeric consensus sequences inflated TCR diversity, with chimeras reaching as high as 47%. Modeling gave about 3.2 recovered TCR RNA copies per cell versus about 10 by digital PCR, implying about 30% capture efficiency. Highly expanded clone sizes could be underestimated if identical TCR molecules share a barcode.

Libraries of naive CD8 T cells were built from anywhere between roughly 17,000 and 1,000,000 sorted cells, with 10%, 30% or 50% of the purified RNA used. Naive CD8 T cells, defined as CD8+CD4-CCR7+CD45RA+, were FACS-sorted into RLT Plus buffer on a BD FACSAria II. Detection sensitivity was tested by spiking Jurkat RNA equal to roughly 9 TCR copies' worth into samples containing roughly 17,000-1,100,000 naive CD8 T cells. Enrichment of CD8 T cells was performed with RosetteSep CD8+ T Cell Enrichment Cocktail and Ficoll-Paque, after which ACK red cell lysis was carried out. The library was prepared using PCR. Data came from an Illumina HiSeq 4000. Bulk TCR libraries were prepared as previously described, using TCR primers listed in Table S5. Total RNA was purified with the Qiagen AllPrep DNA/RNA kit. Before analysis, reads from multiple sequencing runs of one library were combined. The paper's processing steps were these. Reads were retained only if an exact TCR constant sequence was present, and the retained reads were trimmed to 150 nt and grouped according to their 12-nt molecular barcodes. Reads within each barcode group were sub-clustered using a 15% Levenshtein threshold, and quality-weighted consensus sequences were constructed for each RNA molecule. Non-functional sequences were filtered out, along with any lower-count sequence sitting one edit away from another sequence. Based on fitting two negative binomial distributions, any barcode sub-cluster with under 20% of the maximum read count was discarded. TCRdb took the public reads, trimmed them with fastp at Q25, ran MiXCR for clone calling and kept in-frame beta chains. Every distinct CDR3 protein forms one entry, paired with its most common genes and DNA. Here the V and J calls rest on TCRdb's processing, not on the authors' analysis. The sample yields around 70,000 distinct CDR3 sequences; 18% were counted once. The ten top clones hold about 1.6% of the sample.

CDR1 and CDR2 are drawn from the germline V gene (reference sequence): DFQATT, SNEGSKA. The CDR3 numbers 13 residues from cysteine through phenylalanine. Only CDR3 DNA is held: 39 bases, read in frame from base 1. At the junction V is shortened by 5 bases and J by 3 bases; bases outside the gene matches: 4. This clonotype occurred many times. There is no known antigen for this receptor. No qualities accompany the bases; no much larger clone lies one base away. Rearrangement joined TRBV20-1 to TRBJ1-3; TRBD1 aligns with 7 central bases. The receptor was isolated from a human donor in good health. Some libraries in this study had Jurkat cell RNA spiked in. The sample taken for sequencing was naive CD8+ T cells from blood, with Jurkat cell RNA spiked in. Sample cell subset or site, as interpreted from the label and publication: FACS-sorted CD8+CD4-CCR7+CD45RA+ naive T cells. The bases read TGCAGTGCTTACGACAGGGATGGAAACACCATATATTTT. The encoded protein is CSAYDRDGNTIYF.